This T cell receptor beta chain is from a study of CD8+ T cells in alopecia areata. Extracted RNA was reverse transcribed into cDNA, the sequencing template. TCRdb keeps only in-frame clones here, not all; method: immunoSEQ multiplex PCR. This sample has 150,000 or so clones, with more than 85% found just once. The treatment: oral pan-JAK inhibitor, 5-10 mg twice daily. Germline CDR1 reads MGHRA; CDR2 reads YSYEKL. This CDR3 contains 14 residues. Trimming removed 5 bases from V and 3 bases from J; junction bases left unmatched: 6. Material: CD8+ T cells sorted from blood, obtained at week 4, from a patient treated with tofacitinib. The chain carries TRBV4-1 and TRBJ2-7; 8 bases match TRBD1. The sequence was obtained from a human donor with alopecia areata. As DNA, the CDR3 is TGCGCCAGCAGCGGTGGACAGGGAAACTACGAGCAGTACTTC. Protein sequence: CASSGGQGNYEQYF.